Below are 4 T cell receptor beta chains sequenced from a single sample in a study of type 1 and type 2 diabetes patients. PCR was run on genomic DNA. Amplification of the beta chain CDR3 used 30 forward and 13 reverse multiplex primers. In TCRdb, the multiplex PCR reads were re-called with MiXCR into one record per CDR3 protein. This table has 280,000 or so distinct CDR3 sequences, around 47% appearing once. Sequencing used peripheral blood mononuclear cells (PBMCs). Receptors were obtained from a man between 18 and 35 years old with type 2 diabetes.

This clonotype was found a few times. J is TRBJ1-1 and V is TRBV4-2, with D possibly being TRBD1 (6 bases). The V gene lost 9 bases and the J gene lost 5 bases, with 19 bases spanning the gap. The CDR3 contains 14 residues. Germline values: CDR1 LGHNA, CDR2 YNFKEQ. Written as DNA, the CDR3 is TGTGCCAGTATCTCCTACAGGGACGGGACTGAAGCTTTCTTT. Its translation is CASISYRDGTEAFF.

This clonotype appeared many times. The rearrangement links TRBV10-1 to TRBJ2-2, with 10 nucleotides matching TRBD2. The V gene end was trimmed by 6 bases and the J gene end by 5 bases; junction bases not matched to a gene: 0. The V gene's germline CDR1 is WNHNN and CDR2 SYGVQD (reference sequence). The CDR3 contains 13 residues. CDR3 protein: CASRTSGTGELFF. DNA of the CDR3: TGCGCCAGCAGGACTAGCGGGACCGGGGAGCTGTTTTTT.

CDR3 in amino acids: CARTSGSSNEQFF. The CDR3 DNA sequence: TGCGCCAGGACTAGCGGGAGTAGCAATGAGCAGTTCTTC. The chain has TRBV10-1 and TRBJ2-1, with 12 bases lining up with TRBD2. V trimming: 9 bases; J trimming: 6 bases; junction bases outside the gene matches: 3. Germline V CDR1 and CDR2: WNHNN, SYGVQD (reference sequence). This CDR3 has 13 residues.

Many counts were recorded for this clonotype. CDR3 amino acids: CASSQDGGKYNSPLHF. Here the CDR3 DNA reads TGTGCCAGCAGCCAAGATGGAGGGAAGTATAATTCACCCCTCCACTTT. V and J are TRBV14 and TRBJ1-6; D gene uncertain. The germline V gene has CDR1 SGHDN and CDR2 FVKESK. The CDR3 runs to 16 residues. V gave up 0 bases and J gave up 4 bases, with 10 bases separating them.